This note documents a single T cell receptor beta chain sequence. This specimen comes from a study of blood T cell repertoires in COVID-19. For the study at large: Spain, Italy and the United States supplied samples that represented acute and convalescent COVID-19.

Data came from immunoSEQ multiplex PCR; TCRdb stores just in-frame clones and leaves some out. Seen here are some 300,000 clones, 88% observed once, and the top ten hold about 1%. The CDR3 is 13 residues long. After removal of 4 bases from V and 3 bases from J, the junction contained 1 base not matched to a gene. Germline CDR1 reads SGHDT; CDR2 reads YYEEEE. Recruitment covered about 26 US areas and drew participants whose ages spanned roughly 18 to 100 years. Each participant's cohort was designated according to participant-reported clinical history. Two negative PCRs, clearance, or symptom resolution were required of recovered Cohort 3 donors.

The chain uses TRBV5-6 and TRBJ2-1; 7 bases line up with TRBD2. The sample consisted of PBMCs or T cells enriched from blood (not recorded which). This clonotype was sampled from a woman between 25 and 40 years old who had recovered from COVID-19. The CDR3 nucleotides read TGTGCCAGCAGCCCGGGAGGCTACAATGAGCAGTTCTTC. Amino acids: CASSPGGYNEQFF.